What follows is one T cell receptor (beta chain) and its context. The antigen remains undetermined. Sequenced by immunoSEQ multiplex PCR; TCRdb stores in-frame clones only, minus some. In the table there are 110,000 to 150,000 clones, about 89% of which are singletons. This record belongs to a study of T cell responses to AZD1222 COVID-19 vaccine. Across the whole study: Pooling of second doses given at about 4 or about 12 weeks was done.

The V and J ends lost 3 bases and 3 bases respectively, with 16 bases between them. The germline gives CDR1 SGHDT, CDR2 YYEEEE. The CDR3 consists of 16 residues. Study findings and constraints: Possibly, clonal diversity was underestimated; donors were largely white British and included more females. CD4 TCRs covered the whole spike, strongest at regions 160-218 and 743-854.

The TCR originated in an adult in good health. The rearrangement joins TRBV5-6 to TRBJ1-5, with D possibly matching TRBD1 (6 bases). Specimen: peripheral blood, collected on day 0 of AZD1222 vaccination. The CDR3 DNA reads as TGTGCCAGCAGCTCCCTCCGGGGGCCGCTCAATCAGCCCCAGCATTTT. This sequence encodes CASSSLRGPLNQPQHF.